These 31 T cell receptor beta chains were all obtained from the same sample, sequenced in a study of identical twins. Via MiXCR, TCRdb re-called the 5' RACE reads, giving one row per CDR3 protein. The data contain about 500,000 distinct CDR3 sequences, 14% of them singletons. This same sample was also taken into another study, of yellow fever vaccine responses in identical twins.

The sample consisted of CD4+ T cells sorted from blood. Source of these receptors: a woman between 18 and 29 years old in good health.

The table lists this clonotype with a few counts. The rearrangement uses TRBV20-1 and TRBJ2-7; weak D call: TRBD1 (7 bases). The V gene's germline CDR1 is DFQATT and CDR2 SNEGSKA (reference sequence). The V gene lost 5 bases and the J gene lost 3 bases, with 14 bases spanning the gap. The CDR3 is 13 amino acids. CDR3 loop: CSARRGLDYEQYF. The CDR3 DNA reads as TGCAGTGCTCGGAGGGGGCTCGACTACGAGCAGTACTTC.

V and J are TRBV29-1 and TRBJ2-1; 12 bases are shared with TRBD2. Germline V CDR1 and CDR2: SQVTM, ANQGSEA. This CDR3 comprises 11 residues. The trim removed 6 bases at V and 16 bases at J, leaving 7 bases unmatched. DNA of the CDR3: TGCAGCGTGGGTGCTAGCGGGAGGGCCTTCTTC. This encodes CSVGASGRAFF.

The chain combines TRBV7-9 with TRBJ2-5; no reliable D call. Trimming cost V 5 bases and J 7 bases, with 11 bases left between them. This CDR3 region has 12 residues. CDR1 SEHNR and CDR2 FQNEAQ come from the germline V gene (reference sequence). CDR3 bases: TGTGCCAGCAGCCCGTCTACTTGGACCCAGTACTTC. It specifies CASSPSTWTQYF.

The chain links TRBV19 to TRBJ1-1; D unclear. Per germline, CDR1 LNHDA and CDR2 SQIVND (reference sequence). V gave up 9 bases and J gave up 8 bases, with 13 bases separating them. This CDR3 region has 11 residues. Here the CDR3 DNA reads TGTGCCAGCTTCAAGTCAGGAGAAGCTTTCTTT. Translated, it gives CASFKSGEAFF.

This clonotype was seen repeatedly, ten times or more. V usage is TRBV5-5 and J usage is TRBJ2-5; weak D call: TRBD1 (5 bases). The CDR3 sequence is 13 residues long. Germline V gives CDR1 SGHKS, CDR2 YYEKEE (reference sequence). Trimming shortened V by 0 bases and J by 5 bases, and 8 bases separated the two germline ends. CDR3 protein: CASSLGNRETQYF. The CDR3 region has the DNA TGTGCCAGCAGCTTGGGAAACAGGGAGACCCAGTACTTC.

V is TRBV28 and J is TRBJ2-5, with D maybe TRBD1 (6 bases). CDR1 and CDR2 from the germline V gene are MDHEN and SYDVKM. There are 15 residues in the CDR3. The ends were cut back, 8 bases at V and 2 bases at J, with 18 bases in the middle. The CDR3 DNA sequence: TGTGCCAGCTCTAAGCGACAGGTCGGTCAAGAGACCCAGTACTTC. Its translation is CASSKRQVGQETQYF.

CDR3 DNA: TGCAGTGCTCGCTCTTCGCAGGGAGTGGTTAAGGGGACTGAAGCTTTCTTT. Translating gives CSARSSQGVVKGTEAFF. The genes are TRBV20-1 and TRBJ1-1, with D tentatively TRBD1 (5 bases). V lost 5 bases and J 5 bases, leaving 27 bases between the germline ends. The CDR3 totals 17 residues. Germline values: CDR1 DFQATT, CDR2 SNEGSKA (reference sequence).

This clonotype was observed a few times. The V and J genes are TRBV29-1 and TRBJ2-1; D may be TRBD1 (5 bases). CDR1 is SQVTM, CDR2 ANQGSEA, per germline. V was trimmed by 0 bases and J by 8 bases, leaving 14 bases between them. CDR3 length equals 14 residues. The CDR3: CSVEDHGRADEQFF. The CDR3 nucleotides are TGCAGCGTTGAAGATCACGGCAGGGCTGATGAGCAGTTCTTC.

This clonotype turned up a few times. This sequence joins TRBV4-2 and TRBJ2-1; 11 bases align to TRBD2. J gave up 0 bases and V 1 base, and 8 bases lay outside the gene matches. CDR1 LGHNA and CDR2 YNFKEQ come from the germline V gene. The CDR3 contains 19 residues. In DNA form, the CDR3 reads TGTGCCAGCAGCCAAGTTACTAGCGGGAGTGGTAGCTCCTACAATGAGCAGTTCTTC. Its translation is CASSQVTSGSGSSYNEQFF.

This clonotype was counted many times. The chain has TRBV12-3 or TRBV12-4 and TRBJ1-2; a possible D gene is TRBD1 (6 bases). This CDR3 has 14 residues. Trimming pared 3 bases from V and 6 bases from J, leaving 14 bases between. DNA of the CDR3: TGTGCCAGCAGTTTCGACACCCGGGGGCATGGCTACACCTTC. Its protein product is CASSFDTRGHGYTF.

The sample holds a few counts of this clonotype. V gene TRBV30 combines with J gene TRBJ2-7, with D unresolved. CDR1 is GTSNPN and CDR2 is SVGIG in the germline V gene (reference sequence). Deletions cut 1 base from V and 4 bases from J, with 8 bases between. The CDR3 loop spans 12 amino acids. The CDR3 loop is CAWSGSGYEQYF. The CDR3 DNA sequence: TGTGCCTGGAGTGGGTCAGGTTACGAGCAGTACTTC.

The rearrangement joins TRBV20-1 to TRBJ2-5; D is ambiguous. Deletions cut 0 bases from V and 5 bases from J, with 10 bases between. This CDR3 spans 13 amino acids. Germline assignment: CDR1 DFQATT and CDR2 SNEGSKA (reference sequence). CDR3 coding DNA: TGCAGTGCTAGAGATCCCGGAAGGGAGACCCAGTACTTC. This codes for CSARDPGRETQYF.

A few counts support this clonotype. The rearrangement uses TRBV5-1 and TRBJ2-5; D call uncertain. The germline gives CDR1 SGHRS, CDR2 YFSETQ. This CDR3 comprises 16 residues. Trimming took 0 bases from V and 5 from J, leaving 17 bases between them. Here the CDR3 reads CASSLERTRTGETQYF. In DNA form, the CDR3 reads TGCGCCAGCAGCTTGGAACGGACCCGAACCGGGGAGACCCAGTACTTC.

This clonotype has a count of ten or more. The genes are TRBV6-1 and TRBJ2-7, with D possibly being TRBD1 (6 bases). The CDR3 consists of 13 residues. CDR1 MNHNS and CDR2 SASEGT come from the germline V gene. The V gene lost 6 bases and the J gene lost 3 bases, with 12 bases spanning the gap. This CDR3 is CASSKGHYYEQYF. In DNA form, the CDR3 reads TGTGCCAGCAGCAAGGGACATTACTACGAGCAGTACTTC.

This clonotype showed up just a few times. V is TRBV2 and J is TRBJ2-4; 7 bases fit TRBD2. J lost 6 bases, V lost 7 bases, and 6 bases had no gene match. This CDR3 is built from 13 residues. CDR1 is SNHLY, CDR2 FYNNEI, per germline. The CDR3 DNA reads TGTGCCAGCAAGGGGAGGGCGGGAAACATTCAGTACTTC. Amino acid sequence: CASKGRAGNIQYF.

This clonotype was seen a handful of times. This chain joins TRBV27 and TRBJ2-5; D possibly corresponds to TRBD2 (5 bases). This CDR3 region has 13 residues. CDR1 and CDR2 (germline): MNHEY, SMNVEV (reference sequence). Trimming left V 6 bases short and J 2 bases short, with 10 bases between. CDR3 sequence reads: CASRTTGQETQYF. The CDR3 coding sequence is TGTGCCAGCAGGACGACGGGGCAAGAGACCCAGTACTTC.

There are a few counts of this clonotype. This chain connects TRBV7-9 to TRBJ2-1, with TRBD1 identical over 9 bases. Per germline, CDR1 SEHNR and CDR2 FQNEAQ (reference sequence). This CDR3 region has 15 residues. The junction had 8 bases not matched to a gene; V was cut back by 4 bases and J by 7 bases. CDR3 protein: CASSSYRGQRNEQFF. CDR3 DNA sequence: TGTGCCAGCAGCTCGTACAGGGGGCAGAGGAATGAGCAGTTCTTC.

This clonotype was seen many times. CDR3 sequence: CSARVVGARTEAFF. CDR3 bases: TGCAGTGCTAGAGTGGTAGGGGCGAGGACTGAAGCTTTCTTT. The rearrangement uses TRBV20-1 and TRBJ1-1; a possible D gene is TRBD1 (5 bases). CDR1 and CDR2 (germline): DFQATT, SNEGSKA (reference sequence). V was shortened by 1 base and J by 5 bases, with 14 bases between the two germline ends. The CDR3 covers 14 residues.

The V and J genes are TRBV30 and TRBJ1-1, with D uncertain. V was shortened by 4 bases and J by 3 bases, with 6 bases between the two germline ends. Germline loops: CDR1 GTSNPN, CDR2 SVGIG (reference sequence). This CDR3 comprises 11 residues. CDR3 nucleotides: TGTGCCTGGATGGGGTACACTGAAGCTTTCTTT. Its translation: CAWMGYTEAFF.

This clonotype was counted only a few times. This chain connects TRBV20-1 to TRBJ2-1; a possible D gene is TRBD1 (5 bases). The CDR3 length is 14 residues. CDR1 DFQATT and CDR2 SNEGSKA come from the germline V gene (reference sequence). V gave up 4 bases and J gave up 4 bases, with 14 bases separating them. CDR3 sequence reads: CSATPGSDYNEQFF. DNA for the CDR3: TGCAGTGCTACCCCAGGGTCGGATTACAATGAGCAGTTCTTC.

This clonotype appeared a few times. V and J are TRBV2 and TRBJ1-2, with 8 positions matching TRBD1. This CDR3 is built from 16 residues. The germline gives CDR1 SNHLY, CDR2 FYNNEI. The V segment lost 0 bases and the J segment 4 bases; nucleotides outside the gene matches: 7. The DNA of the CDR3 is TGTGCCAGCAGTGAAGCAAGCCCAGGGGGCCTCTATGGCTACACCTTC. Translation: CASSEASPGGLYGYTF.

The chain joins TRBV5-1 to TRBJ1-1; 10 bases map to TRBD1. The CDR3 has 14 amino acids. V was clipped by 0 bases and J by 4 bases; unmatched bases: 0. Germline values: CDR1 SGHRS, CDR2 YFSETQ. Written as DNA, the CDR3 is TGCGCCAGCAGCTTGGGGACAGGGGGCACTGAAGCTTTCTTT. Translating it yields CASSLGTGGTEAFF. The full variable domain, its missing parts supplied by reference TRBV5-1 and TRBJ1-1, is KAGVTQTPRYLIKTRGQQVTLSCSPISGHRSVSWYQQTPGQGLQFLFEYFSETQRNKGNFPGRFSGRQFSNSRSEMNVSTLELGDSALYLCASSLGTGGTEAFFGQGTRLTVV.

This clonotype was observed a few times. The chain is built from TRBV28 and TRBJ2-1; tentative D call: TRBD2 (5 bases). CDR3 length: 16 residues. Germline V lookup: CDR1 MDHEN, CDR2 SYDVKM. Trimming took off 3 bases at V and 0 bases at J, with 12 bases between the two ends. Here the CDR3 reads CASSFPSGSSYNEQFF. The CDR3 DNA reads TGTGCCAGCAGTTTCCCCAGCGGTTCCTCCTACAATGAGCAGTTCTTC.

The V and J genes are TRBV29-1 and TRBJ2-1; D is perhaps TRBD1 (5 bases). The V end was cut by 4 bases, the J end by 7 bases, with 17 bases between. This CDR3 spans 14 amino acids. CDR1 is SQVTM, CDR2 ANQGSEA, per germline. CDR3 sequence (DNA): TGCAGCGTTGGTTCGGCAGGGATCGAGAATGAGCAGTTCTTC. Amino acid sequence: CSVGSAGIENEQFF.

The genes are TRBV6-2 or TRBV6-3 and TRBJ2-7, with D unresolved. The CDR3 spans 14 residues. Trimming pared 6 bases from V and 2 bases from J, leaving 14 bases between. Germline V gene sequence: CDR1 MNHEY, CDR2 SVGEGT. The DNA for the CDR3 is TGTGCCAGCAGCCGCCCCGGCGGTACCTACGAGCAGTACTTC. Protein product: CASSRPGGTYEQYF.

Only a few counts were recorded for this clonotype. The V gene is TRBV20-1, the J gene TRBJ2-5; D is unresolved. The length of the CDR3 is 10 residues. Trimming took 6 bases from V and 5 from J, leaving 7 bases between them. Germline CDR1 and CDR2: DFQATT and SNEGSKA (reference sequence). For the CDR3, the DNA is TGCAGTGCCGATGTGGAGACCCAGTACTTC. Residues: CSADVETQYF.

This clonotype was picked up one time. The CDR3 loop reads CASSDRGRSFYGYTF. The DNA for the CDR3 is TGCGCCAGCAGCGACAGGGGTCGGTCCTTCTATGGCTACACCTTC. The chain employs TRBV5-1 and TRBJ1-2, with 8 bases aligning to TRBD1. The CDR3 contains 15 residues. Germline lookup yields CDR1 SGHRS and CDR2 YFSETQ. The V gene end was trimmed by 4 bases and the J gene end by 4 bases; junction bases not matched to a gene: 9.

For the CDR3, the DNA is TGTGCCAGCAGTACCAGCTCCTACAATGAGCAGTTCTTC. Its protein is CASSTSSYNEQFF. V gene TRBV6-2 or TRBV6-3 combines with J gene TRBJ2-1; no firm D call. The CDR3 totals 13 residues. V shed 5 bases and J shed 0 bases, with 5 bases lying between them. CDR1 MNHEY and CDR2 SVGEGT come from the germline V gene.

V and J are TRBV11-2 and TRBJ2-7; 12 bases fit TRBD2. J lost 4 bases, V lost 5 bases, and 6 bases had no gene match. The CDR3 consists of 15 residues. CDR1 and CDR2 (germline): SGHAT, FQNNGV. CDR3 amino acids: CASSPTSGRSYEQYF. DNA for the CDR3: TGTGCCAGCAGCCCAACTAGCGGGAGGTCTTACGAGCAGTACTTC. Looking up the rest from reference TRBV11-2 and TRBJ2-7 gives the full variable domain: EAGVAQSPRYKIIEKRQSVAFWCNPISGHATLYWYQQILGQGPKLLIQFQNNGVVDDSQLPKDRFSAERLKGVDSTLKIQPAKLEDSAVYLCASSPTSGRSYEQYFGPGTRLTVT.

This clonotype turned up a few times. The chain recombines TRBV5-1 with TRBJ2-1; 7 nucleotides agree with TRBD2. Germline CDR1 reads SGHRS; CDR2 reads YFSETQ. The CDR3 is 15 residues long. The ends lost 3 bases at V and 7 bases at J; junction bases unmatched: 10. The CDR3 nucleotides are TGCGCCAGCAGCTCCGGACTAGTAATCAAAAATGAGCAGTTCTTC. Encoded protein: CASSSGLVIKNEQFF. Full variable domain (outside the CDR3, taken from reference TRBV5-1 and TRBJ2-1): KAGVTQTPRYLIKTRGQQVTLSCSPISGHRSVSWYQQTPGQGLQFLFEYFSETQRNKGNFPGRFSGRQFSNSRSEMNVSTLELGDSALYLCASSSGLVIKNEQFFGPGTRLTVL.

This clonotype was seen a few times. The chain is built from TRBV9 and TRBJ2-3; D is unclear. Trimming took off 4 bases at V and 2 bases at J, with 8 bases between the two ends. CDR3 length equals 13 residues. Germline-derived CDR1 and CDR2 are SGDLS and YYNGEE. CDR3 DNA sequence: TGTGCCAGCAGCAATGGGATCACAGATACGCAGTATTTT. This gives the protein CASSNGITDTQYF.